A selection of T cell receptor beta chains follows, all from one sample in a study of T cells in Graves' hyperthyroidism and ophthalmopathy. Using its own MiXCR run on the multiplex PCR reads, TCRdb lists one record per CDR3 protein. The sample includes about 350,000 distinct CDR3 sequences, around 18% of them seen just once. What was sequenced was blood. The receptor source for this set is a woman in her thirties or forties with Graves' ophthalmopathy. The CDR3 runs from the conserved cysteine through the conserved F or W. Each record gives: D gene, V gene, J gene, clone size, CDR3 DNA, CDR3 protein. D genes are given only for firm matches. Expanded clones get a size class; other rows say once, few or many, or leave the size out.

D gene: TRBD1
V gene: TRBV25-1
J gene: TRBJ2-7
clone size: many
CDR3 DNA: TGTGCCAGCAGTCCCCCCGACAGGGCCTACGAGCAGTACTTC
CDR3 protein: CASSPPDRAYEQYF

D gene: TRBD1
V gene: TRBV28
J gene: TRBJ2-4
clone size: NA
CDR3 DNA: TGTGCCAGCAGTTACCCTCGGACAGGGGGAAACATTCAGTACTTC
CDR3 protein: CASSYPRTGGNIQYF

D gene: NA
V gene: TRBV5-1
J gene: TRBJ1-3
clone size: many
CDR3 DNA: TGCGCCAGCAGCTTGCTAGGGAGCCTCTCTGGAAACACCATATATTTT
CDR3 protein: CASSLLGSLSGNTIYF

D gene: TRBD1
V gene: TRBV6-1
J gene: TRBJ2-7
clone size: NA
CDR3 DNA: TGTGCCAGCGGCTCAGGGGGCGCGGGGGAGCAGTACTTC
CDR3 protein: CASGSGGAGEQYF

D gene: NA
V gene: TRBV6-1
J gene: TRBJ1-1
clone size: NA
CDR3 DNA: TGTGCCAGCAGTGCCTCATTAGGCAACACTGAAGCTTTCTTT
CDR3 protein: CASSASLGNTEAFF

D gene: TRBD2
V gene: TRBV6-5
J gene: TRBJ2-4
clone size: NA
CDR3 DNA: TGTGCCAGCAGTTACTCGGTCGCTAGCGGGGTATGGGAGGACATTCAGTGCTTC
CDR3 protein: CASSYSVASGVWEDIQCF

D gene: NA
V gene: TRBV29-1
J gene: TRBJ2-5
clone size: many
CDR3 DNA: TGCAGCGTCGAAAAAACCAGAAGGGAGACCCAGTACTTC
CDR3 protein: CSVEKTRRETQYF

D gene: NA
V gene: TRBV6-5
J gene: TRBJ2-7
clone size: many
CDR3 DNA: TGTGCCAGCAGTTACTCGATCCAGCTGGGCTCCTACGAGCAGTACTTC
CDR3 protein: CASSYSIQLGSYEQYF

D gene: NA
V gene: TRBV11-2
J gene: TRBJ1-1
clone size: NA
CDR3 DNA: TGTGCCAGCAGCACCGGACGGATTTCAAACACTGAAGCTTCCTTT
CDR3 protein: CASSTGRISNTEASF

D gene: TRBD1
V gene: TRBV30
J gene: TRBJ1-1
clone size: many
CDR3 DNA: TGTGCCTGGGGCCTTGGGACAGGGCTAACGGGGATGAACACTGAAGCTTTCTTT
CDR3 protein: CAWGLGTGLTGMNTEAFF

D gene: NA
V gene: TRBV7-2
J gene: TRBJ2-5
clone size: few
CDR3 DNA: TGTGCCAGCAGCTTTGCGGACCAAGAGACCCAGTACTTC
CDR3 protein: CASSFADQETQYF

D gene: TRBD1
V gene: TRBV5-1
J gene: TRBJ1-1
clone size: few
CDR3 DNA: TGCGCCAGCAGCTCACTACAGGGGGCCGGCACTGAAGCTTTCTTT
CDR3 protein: CASSSLQGAGTEAFF

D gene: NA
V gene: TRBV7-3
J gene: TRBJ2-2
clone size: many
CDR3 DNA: TGTGCCAGCCGGGAACAGTCGAACACCGGGGAGCTGTTTTTT
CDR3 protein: CASREQSNTGELFF

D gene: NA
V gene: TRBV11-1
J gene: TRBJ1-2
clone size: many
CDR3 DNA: TGTGCCAGCAGCTCCCCCCTCGGGACCACACTCAGGGACTATGGCTACACCTTC
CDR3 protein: CASSSPLGTTLRDYGYTF

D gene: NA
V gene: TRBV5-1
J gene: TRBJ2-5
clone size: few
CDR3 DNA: TGCGCCAGCAGCCCTTCCAGAGACAGTTTATTGGAGACCCAGTACTTC
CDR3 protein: CASSPSRDSLLETQYF

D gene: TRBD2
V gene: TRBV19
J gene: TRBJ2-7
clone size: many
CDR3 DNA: TGTGCCAGTAGTATGACCCGGGGACTAGCGGGAACGTACGAGCAGTACTTC
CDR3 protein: CASSMTRGLAGTYEQYF

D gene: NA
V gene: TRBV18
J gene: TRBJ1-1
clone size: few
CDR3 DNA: TGTGCCAGCTCCCTGGAGTCGGGGCAGGCTGAAGCTTTCTTT
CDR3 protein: CASSLESGQAEAFF

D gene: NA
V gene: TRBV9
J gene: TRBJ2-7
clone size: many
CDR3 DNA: TGTGCCAGCAGTCCTACAGGGGGGGGCTACGAGCAGTACTTC
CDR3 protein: CASSPTGGGYEQYF

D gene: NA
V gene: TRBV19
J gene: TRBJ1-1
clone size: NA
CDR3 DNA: TGTGCCAGTAGTACCAAGGAGTACACTGAAGCTTACTTT
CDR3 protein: CASSTKEYTEAYF

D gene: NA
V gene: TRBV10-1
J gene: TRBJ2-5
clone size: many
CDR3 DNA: TGCGCCAGCAGTAGGACCGTCTCGGGCCCCCAAGAGACCCAGTACTTC
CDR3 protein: CASSRTVSGPQETQYF

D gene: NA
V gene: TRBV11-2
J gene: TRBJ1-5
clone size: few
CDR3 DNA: TGTGCCAGCAGCTTAGATCTCGGCCCGGGACAGCCCCAGCATTTT
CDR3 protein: CASSLDLGPGQPQHF

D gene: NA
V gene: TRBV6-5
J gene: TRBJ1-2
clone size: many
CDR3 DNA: TGTGCCAGCAGTTACTTCTCGGGACATCCCTATGGCTACACCTTC
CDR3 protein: CASSYFSGHPYGYTF

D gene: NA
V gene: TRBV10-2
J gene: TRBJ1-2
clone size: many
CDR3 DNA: TGCGCCAGCAGCCAACTTGCCAGCTATGGCTACACCTTC
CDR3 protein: CASSQLASYGYTF

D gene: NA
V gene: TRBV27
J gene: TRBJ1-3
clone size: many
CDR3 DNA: TGTGCCAGCAGTTTACGGGGCGTCTCAGGAAACACCATATATTTT
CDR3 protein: CASSLRGVSGNTIYF

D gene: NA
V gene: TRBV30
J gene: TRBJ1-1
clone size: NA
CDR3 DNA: TGTGCCTGGAGCCTAGATCGTGAAGCTTTCTTT
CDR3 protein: CAWSLDREAFF

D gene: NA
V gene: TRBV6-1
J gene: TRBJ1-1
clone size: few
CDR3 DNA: TGTGCCAGCAGTCCCTTTTTGAACACTGAAGCTTTCTTT
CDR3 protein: CASSPFLNTEAFF

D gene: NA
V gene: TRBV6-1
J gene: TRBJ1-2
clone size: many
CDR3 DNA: TGTGCCAGTTCATGGGGGGAGAACTATGGCTACACCTTC
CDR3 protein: CASSWGENYGYTF

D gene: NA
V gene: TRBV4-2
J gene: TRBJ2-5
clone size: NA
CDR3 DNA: TGTGCCAGCAGCCAAGACGGGATAGGGAAAGAGACCCAGTACTTC
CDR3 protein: CASSQDGIGKETQYF

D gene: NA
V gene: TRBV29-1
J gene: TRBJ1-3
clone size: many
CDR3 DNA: TGCAGTGTTAAGGTTGGACATGGAAACACCATATATTTT
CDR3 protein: CSVKVGHGNTIYF

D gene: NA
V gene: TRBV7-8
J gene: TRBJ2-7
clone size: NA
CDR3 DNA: TGTGCCAGCAGCCTAGACCCTCTACAGGGAACTCTCGACGAGCAGTACTTC
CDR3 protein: CASSLDPLQGTLDEQYF

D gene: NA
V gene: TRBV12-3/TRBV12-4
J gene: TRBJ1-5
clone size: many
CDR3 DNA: TGTGCCAGCAGTGTTCAGGGGTGGGGTCAGCCCCAGCATTTT
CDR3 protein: CASSVQGWGQPQHF

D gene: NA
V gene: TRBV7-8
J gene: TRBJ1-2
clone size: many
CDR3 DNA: TGTGCCAGCAGCTCCCTTGGAAGGGGAAGTGACTATGGCTACACCTTC
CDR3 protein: CASSSLGRGSDYGYTF

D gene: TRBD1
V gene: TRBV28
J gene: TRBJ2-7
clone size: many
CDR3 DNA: TGTGCCAGCAGCAAACTCGGACAGGGGGCCAACTACGAGCAGTACTTC
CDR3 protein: CASSKLGQGANYEQYF

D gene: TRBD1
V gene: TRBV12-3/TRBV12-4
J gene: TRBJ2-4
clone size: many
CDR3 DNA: TGTGCCAGCAGTTTTGGGACAGTCAAAAACATTCAGTACTTC
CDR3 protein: CASSFGTVKNIQYF

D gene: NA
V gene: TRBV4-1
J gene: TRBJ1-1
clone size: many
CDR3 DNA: TGCGCCAGCAGCCACCCTAGGGGGAACACTGAAGCTTTCTTT
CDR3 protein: CASSHPRGNTEAFF

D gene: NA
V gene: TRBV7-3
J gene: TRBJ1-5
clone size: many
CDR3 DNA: TGTGCCAGCAGCTCCGGTAGCAATCAGCCCCAGCATTTT
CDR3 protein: CASSSGSNQPQHF

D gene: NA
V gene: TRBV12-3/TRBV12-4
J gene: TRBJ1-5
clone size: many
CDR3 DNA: TGTGCCAGCAGTTTAGGTTTGGCGGGTCAGCCCCAGCATTTT
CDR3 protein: CASSLGLAGQPQHF

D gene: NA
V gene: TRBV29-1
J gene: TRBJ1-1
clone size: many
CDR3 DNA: TGCAGCGTCATGATGAGGGTCGGCGCTTTCTTT
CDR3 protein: CSVMMRVGAFF

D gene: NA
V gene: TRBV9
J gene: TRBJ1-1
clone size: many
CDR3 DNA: TGTGCCAGCAGCCCGAGGACCATATCCAACACTGAAGCTTTCTTT
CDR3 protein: CASSPRTISNTEAFF

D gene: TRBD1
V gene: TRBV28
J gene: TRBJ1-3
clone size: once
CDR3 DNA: TGTGCCAGCAGACCCGGACAGGCCGGAAACACCATATATTTT
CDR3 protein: CASRPGQAGNTIYF